These T cell receptor beta chains were read from a single sample in a study of T cells in Graves' hyperthyroidism and ophthalmopathy. TCRdb redid the calling of the multiplex PCR reads with MiXCR, one entry per CDR3 protein. Here the sample spans some 350,000 distinct CDR3 sequences, more than 20% being singletons. The specimen sequenced was blood. These receptors were collected from a man aged 45-60 years with Graves' hyperthyroidism. The CDR3 runs from the conserved cysteine through the conserved F or W. Fields, in order: J gene, V gene, CDR3 protein.

TRBJ1-2	TRBV10-3	CAISPAGMDYGYTF
TRBJ1-2	TRBV7-3	CASSSPDSYGYTF
TRBJ1-2	TRBV12-5	CASGLIFNGYTF
TRBJ2-7	TRBV5-1	CASSRGLAGTTYEQYF
TRBJ1-1	TRBV7-2	CAGSAGGGDEAFF
TRBJ2-3	TRBV7-9	CASSLVGQEDTQYF
TRBJ2-3	TRBV28	CASSRGGAWDTQYF
TRBJ2-1	TRBV7-4	CASSPGAGRETNNEQFF
TRBJ2-2	TRBV5-1	CASSWTSRNTGELFF
TRBJ2-7	TRBV19	CASRKTEWEQYEQYF
TRBJ2-7	TRBV5-5	CASSLERGGSYEQYF
TRBJ2-7	TRBV6-2/TRBV6-3	CASSGVTGIFYEQYF
TRBJ2-7	TRBV5-1	CASSVQADGKEQYF
TRBJ2-3	TRBV7-2	CASRRTGTSGTTDTQYF
TRBJ1-3	TRBV28	CASSLLSFPGNTIHF
TRBJ2-1	TRBV5-1	CASSPTGKRYNEQFF
TRBJ1-5	TRBV20-1	CSARVAFNQPQHF
TRBJ1-1	TRBV7-9	CASSLALGDTEAFF
TRBJ1-1	TRBV28	CASRLTGGDTEAFF
TRBJ2-1	TRBV7-9	CASARDSSYNEQFF
TRBJ2-3	TRBV11-2	CASSLRRDLGHTQYF
TRBJ2-5	TRBV27	CANSLAGMQETQYF
TRBJ1-1	TRBV6-1	CASSEIGPYGAFF
TRBJ2-3	TRBV6-1	CASSSRLIGDTQYF
TRBJ1-2	TRBV6-1	CASSGKVGYTF